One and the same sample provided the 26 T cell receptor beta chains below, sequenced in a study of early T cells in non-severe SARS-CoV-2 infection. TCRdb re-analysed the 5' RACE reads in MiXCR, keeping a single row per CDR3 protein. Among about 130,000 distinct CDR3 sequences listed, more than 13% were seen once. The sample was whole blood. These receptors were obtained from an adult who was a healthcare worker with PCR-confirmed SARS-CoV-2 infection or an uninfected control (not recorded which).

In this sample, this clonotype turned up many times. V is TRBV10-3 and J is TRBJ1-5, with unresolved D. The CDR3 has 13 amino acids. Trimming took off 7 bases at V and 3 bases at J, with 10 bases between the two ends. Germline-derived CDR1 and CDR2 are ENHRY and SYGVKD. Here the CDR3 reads CAIMKGINQPQHF. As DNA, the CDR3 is TGTGCCATCATGAAGGGCATCAATCAGCCCCAGCATTTT.

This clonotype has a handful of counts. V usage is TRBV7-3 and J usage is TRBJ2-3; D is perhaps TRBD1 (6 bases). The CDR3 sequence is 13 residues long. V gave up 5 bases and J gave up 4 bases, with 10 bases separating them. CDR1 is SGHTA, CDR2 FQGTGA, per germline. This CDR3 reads CASSPGAPDTQYF. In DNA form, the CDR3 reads TGTGCCAGCAGCCCAGGGGCCCCAGATACGCAGTATTTT. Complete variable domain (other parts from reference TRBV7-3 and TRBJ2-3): GAGVSQTPSNKVTEKGKYVELRCDPISGHTALYWYRQSLGQGPEFLIYFQGTGAADDSGLPNDRFFAVRPEGSVSTLKIQRTERGDSAVYLCASSPGAPDTQYFGPGTRLTVL.

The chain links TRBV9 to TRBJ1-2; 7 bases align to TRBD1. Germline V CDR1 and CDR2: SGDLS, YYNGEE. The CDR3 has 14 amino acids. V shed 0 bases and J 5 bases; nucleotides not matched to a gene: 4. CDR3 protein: CASSVAQQGYGYTF. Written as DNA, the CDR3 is TGTGCCAGCAGCGTAGCTCAACAGGGGTATGGCTACACCTTC.

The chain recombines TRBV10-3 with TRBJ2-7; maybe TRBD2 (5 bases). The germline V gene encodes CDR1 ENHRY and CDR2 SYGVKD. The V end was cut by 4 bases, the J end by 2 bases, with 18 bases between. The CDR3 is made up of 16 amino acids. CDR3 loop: CAISVGLTTATYEQYF. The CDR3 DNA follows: TGTGCCATCAGTGTCGGACTTACAACCGCGACCTACGAGCAGTACTTC.

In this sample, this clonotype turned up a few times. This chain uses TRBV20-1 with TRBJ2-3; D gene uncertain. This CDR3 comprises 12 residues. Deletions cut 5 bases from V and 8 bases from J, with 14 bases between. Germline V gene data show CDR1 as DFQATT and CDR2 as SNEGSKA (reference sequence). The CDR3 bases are TGCAGTGCTGGGTCAGCCGAGGCTACGCAGTATTTT. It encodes CSAGSAEATQYF.

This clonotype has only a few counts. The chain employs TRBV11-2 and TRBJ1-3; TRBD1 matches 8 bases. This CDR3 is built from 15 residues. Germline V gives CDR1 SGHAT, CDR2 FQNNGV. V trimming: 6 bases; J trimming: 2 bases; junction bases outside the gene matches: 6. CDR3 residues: CASRLTGGAGNTIYF. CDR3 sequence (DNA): TGTGCCAGCAGACTTACAGGGGGTGCTGGAAACACCATATATTTT.

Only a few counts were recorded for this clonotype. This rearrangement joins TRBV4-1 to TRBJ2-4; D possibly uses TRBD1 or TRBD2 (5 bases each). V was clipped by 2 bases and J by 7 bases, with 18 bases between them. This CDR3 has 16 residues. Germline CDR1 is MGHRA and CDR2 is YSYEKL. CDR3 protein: CASSQSPGTQRNIQYF. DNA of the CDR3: TGCGCCAGCAGCCAAAGTCCCGGGACCCAGAGGAACATTCAGTACTTC.

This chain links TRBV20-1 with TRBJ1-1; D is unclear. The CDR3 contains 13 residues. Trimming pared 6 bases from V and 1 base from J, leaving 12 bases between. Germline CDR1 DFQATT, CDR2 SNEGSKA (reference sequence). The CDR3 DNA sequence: TGCAGTGCCCTGGGTAGTTGGAACACTGAAGCTTTCTTT. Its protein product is CSALGSWNTEAFF.

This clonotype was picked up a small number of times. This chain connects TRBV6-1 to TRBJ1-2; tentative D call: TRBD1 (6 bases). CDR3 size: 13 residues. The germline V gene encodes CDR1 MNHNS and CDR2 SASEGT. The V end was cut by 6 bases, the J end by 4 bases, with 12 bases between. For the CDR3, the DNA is TGTGCCAGCAGAGAGACAGGCGGCTATGGCTACACCTTC. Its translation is CASRETGGYGYTF.

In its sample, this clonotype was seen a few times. The CDR3 reads CASSFELNQPQHF. CDR3 in DNA: TGTGCCAGCAGCTTTGAGCTCAATCAGCCCCAGCATTTT. This chain joins TRBV11-2 and TRBJ1-5; D is undetermined. CDR3 size: 13 residues. The germline V gene has CDR1 SGHAT and CDR2 FQNNGV. The V gene lost 3 bases and the J gene lost 3 bases, with 6 bases spanning the gap.

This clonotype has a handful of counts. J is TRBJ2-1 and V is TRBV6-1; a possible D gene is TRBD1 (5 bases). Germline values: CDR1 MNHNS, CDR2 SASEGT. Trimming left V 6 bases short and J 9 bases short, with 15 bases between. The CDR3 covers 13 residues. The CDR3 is CASSQQENGEQFF. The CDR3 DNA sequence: TGTGCCAGCAGCCAACAGGAAAACGGTGAGCAGTTCTTC.

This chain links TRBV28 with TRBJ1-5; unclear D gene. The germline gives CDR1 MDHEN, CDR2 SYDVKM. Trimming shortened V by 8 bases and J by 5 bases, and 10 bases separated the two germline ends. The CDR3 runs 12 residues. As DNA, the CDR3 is TGTGCCAGCGGCCCTCTCGATCAGCCCCAGCATTTT. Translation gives CASGPLDQPQHF.

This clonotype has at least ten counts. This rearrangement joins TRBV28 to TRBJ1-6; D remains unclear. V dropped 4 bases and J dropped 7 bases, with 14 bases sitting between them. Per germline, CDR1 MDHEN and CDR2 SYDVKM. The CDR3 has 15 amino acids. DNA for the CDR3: TGTGCCAGCAGTTACCGGGTCTACGCAAATTCACCCCTCCACTTT. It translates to CASSYRVYANSPLHF.

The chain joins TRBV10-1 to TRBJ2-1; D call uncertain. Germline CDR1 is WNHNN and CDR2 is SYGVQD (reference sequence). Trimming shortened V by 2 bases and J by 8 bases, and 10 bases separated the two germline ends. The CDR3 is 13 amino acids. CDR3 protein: CASSEGETDEQFF. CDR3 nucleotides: TGCGCCAGCAGTGAGGGTGAGACCGATGAGCAGTTCTTC.

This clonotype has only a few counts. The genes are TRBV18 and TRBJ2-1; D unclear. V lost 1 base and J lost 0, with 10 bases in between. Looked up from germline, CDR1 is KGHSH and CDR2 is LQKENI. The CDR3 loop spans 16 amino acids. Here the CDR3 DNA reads TGTGCCAGCTCACCACGAGATGAGAGCTCCTACAATGAGCAGTTCTTC. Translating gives CASSPRDESSYNEQFF.

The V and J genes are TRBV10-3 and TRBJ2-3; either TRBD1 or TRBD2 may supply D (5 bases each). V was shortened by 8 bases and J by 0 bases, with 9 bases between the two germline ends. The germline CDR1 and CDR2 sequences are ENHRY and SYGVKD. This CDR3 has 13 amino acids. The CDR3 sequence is CAIGTQSTDTQYF. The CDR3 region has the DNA TGTGCCATCGGGACGCAGAGCACAGATACGCAGTATTTT.

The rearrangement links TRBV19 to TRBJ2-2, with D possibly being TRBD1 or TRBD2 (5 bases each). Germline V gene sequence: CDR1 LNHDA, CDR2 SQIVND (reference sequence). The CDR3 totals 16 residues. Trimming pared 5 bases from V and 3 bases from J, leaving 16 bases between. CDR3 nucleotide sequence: TGTGCCAGTAGTGCTCTCCGGGACGGATACACCGGGGAGCTGTTTTTT. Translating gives CASSALRDGYTGELFF. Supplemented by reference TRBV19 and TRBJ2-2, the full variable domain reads DGGITQSPKYLFRKEGQNVTLSCEQNLNHDAMYWYRQDPGQGLRLIYYSQIVNDFQKGDIAEGYSVSREKKESFPLTVTSAQKNPTAFYLCASSALRDGYTGELFFGEGSRLTVL.

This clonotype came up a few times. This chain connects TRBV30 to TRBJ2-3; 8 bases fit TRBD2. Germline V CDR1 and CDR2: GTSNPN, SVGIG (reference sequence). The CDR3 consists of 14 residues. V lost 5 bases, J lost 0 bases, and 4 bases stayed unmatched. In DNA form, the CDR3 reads TGTGCCTGGGCGGGGGGCCTTAGCACAGATACGCAGTATTTT. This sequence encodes CAWAGGLSTDTQYF.

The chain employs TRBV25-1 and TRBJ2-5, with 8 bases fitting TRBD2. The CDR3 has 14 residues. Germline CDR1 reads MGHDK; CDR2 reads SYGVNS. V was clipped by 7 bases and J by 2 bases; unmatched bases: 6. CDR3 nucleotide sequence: TGTGCCAGCATCTCTACTAGCGGACAAGAGACCCAGTACTTC. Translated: CASISTSGQETQYF.

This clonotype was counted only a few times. The CDR3 loop is CASSRASGADTQYF. The CDR3 DNA sequence: TGTGCCAGCAGTCGGGCCAGCGGGGCAGATACGCAGTATTTT. The chain uses TRBV7-9 and TRBJ2-3, with 7 nucleotides matching TRBD2. CDR1 is SEHNR and CDR2 is FQNEAQ in the germline V gene (reference sequence). The CDR3 covers 14 residues. The V and J ends lost 6 bases and 4 bases, in that order; junction bases with no gene match: 7. Supplemented by reference TRBV7-9 and TRBJ2-3, the full variable domain reads DTGVSQNPRHKITKRGQNVTFRCDPISEHNRLYWYRQTLGQGPEFLTYFQNEAQLEKSRLLSDRFSAERPKGSFSTLEIQRTEQGDSAMYLCASSRASGADTQYFGPGTRLTVL.

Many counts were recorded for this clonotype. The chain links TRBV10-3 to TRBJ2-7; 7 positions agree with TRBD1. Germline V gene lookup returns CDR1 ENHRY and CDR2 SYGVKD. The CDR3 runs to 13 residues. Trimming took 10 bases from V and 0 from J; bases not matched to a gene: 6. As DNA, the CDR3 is TGTGCCACGAGGACAGGCAGCTCCTACGAGCAGTACTTC. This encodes CATRTGSSYEQYF.

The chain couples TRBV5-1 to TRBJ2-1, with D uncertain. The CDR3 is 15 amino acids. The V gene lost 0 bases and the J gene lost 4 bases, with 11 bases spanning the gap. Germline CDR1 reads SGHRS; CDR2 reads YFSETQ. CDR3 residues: CASSLGQFSYNEQFF. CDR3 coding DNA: TGCGCCAGCAGCTTGGGGCAGTTTAGTTACAATGAGCAGTTCTTC.

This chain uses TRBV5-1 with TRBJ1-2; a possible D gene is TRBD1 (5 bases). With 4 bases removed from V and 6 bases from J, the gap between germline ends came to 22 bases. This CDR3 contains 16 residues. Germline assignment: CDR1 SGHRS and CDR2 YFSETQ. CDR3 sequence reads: CASSTSPDRAWDGYTF. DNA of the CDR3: TGCGCCAGCAGCACCTCGCCAGACAGAGCCTGGGATGGCTACACCTTC. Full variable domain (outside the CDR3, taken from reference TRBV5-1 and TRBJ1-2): KAGVTQTPRYLIKTRGQQVTLSCSPISGHRSVSWYQQTPGQGLQFLFEYFSETQRNKGNFPGRFSGRQFSNSRSEMNVSTLELGDSALYLCASSTSPDRAWDGYTFGSGTRLTVV.

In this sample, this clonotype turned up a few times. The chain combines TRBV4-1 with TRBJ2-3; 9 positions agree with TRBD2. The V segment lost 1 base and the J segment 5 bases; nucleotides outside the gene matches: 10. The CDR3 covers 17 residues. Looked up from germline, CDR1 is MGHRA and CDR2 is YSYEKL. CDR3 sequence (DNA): TGCGCCAGCAGCCAAGTGACTAGCGGAGGGGCCAAAGATACGCAGTATTTT. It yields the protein CASSQVTSGGAKDTQYF.

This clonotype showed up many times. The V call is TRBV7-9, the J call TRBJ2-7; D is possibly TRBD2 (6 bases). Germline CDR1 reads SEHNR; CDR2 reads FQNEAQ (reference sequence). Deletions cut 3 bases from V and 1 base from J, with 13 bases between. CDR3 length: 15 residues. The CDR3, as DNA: TGTGCCAGCAGCTTTCCTACCGGGGGTTCCTACGAGCAGTACTTC. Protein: CASSFPTGGSYEQYF.

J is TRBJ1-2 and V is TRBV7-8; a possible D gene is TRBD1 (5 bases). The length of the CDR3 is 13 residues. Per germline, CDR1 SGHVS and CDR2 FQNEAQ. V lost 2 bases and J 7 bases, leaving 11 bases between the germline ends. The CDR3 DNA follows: TGTGCCAGCAGCTTACGCAGGGATGGTGGCTACACCTTC. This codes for CASSLRRDGGYTF.